This T cell receptor (beta chain) was recorded in a study of T cells in Graves' hyperthyroidism and ophthalmopathy. Study information: Upon initial diagnosis and before any treatment, peripheral blood was collected.

V lost 0 bases to trimming and J lost 2 bases; unmatched junction nucleotides: 7. CDR1 and CDR2 (germline): DFQATT, SNEGSKA (reference sequence). The CDR3 covers 18 residues. This clonotype was seen ten or more times. From RNA transcripts, TCR beta CDR3 regions were amplified. HTBI primers were employed in a first-round RT-PCR of the TCR CDR3. TCRdb analysed the multiplex PCR reads with MiXCR anew, one entry per CDR3 protein. Of a few hundred thousand distinct CDR3 sequences in the sample, 15% to 17% were seen once. This clonotype originated in a woman in her 30s with Graves' hyperthyroidism. Material for sequencing was blood. The rearrangement links TRBV20-1 to TRBJ2-1, with TRBD2 matching 13 bases. The CDR3 DNA reads TGCAGTGCTAGAGATTTAGGACTAGCGGGAGTACCCTACAATGAGCAGTTCTTC. Translation: CSARDLGLAGVPYNEQFF.